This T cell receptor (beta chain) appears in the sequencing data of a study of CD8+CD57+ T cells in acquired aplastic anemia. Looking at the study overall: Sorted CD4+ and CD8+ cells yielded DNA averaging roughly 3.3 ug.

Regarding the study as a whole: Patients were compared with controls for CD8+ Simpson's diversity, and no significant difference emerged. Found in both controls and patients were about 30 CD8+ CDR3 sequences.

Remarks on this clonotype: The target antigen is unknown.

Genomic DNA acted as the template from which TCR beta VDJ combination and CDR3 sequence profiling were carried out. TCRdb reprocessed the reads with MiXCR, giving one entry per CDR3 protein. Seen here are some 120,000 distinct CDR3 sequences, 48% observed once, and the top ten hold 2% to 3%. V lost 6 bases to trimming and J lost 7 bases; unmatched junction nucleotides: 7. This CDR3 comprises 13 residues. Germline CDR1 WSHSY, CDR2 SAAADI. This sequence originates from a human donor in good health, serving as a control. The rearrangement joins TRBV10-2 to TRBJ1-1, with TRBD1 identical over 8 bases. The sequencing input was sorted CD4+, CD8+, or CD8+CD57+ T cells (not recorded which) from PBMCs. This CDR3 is CASRETGEGEAFF. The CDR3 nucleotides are TGCGCCAGCAGGGAGACAGGGGAGGGTGAAGCTTTCTTT.